What follows are 15 T cell receptor beta chains derived from one specimen sequenced in a study of blood T cell repertoires in COVID-19. Profiled with immunoSEQ multiplex PCR; TCRdb holds only in-frame clones, not every one. Counted here are some 87,000 clones, around 83% occurring once; the ten biggest clones make up over 30%. Sequencing was carried out using peripheral blood. The source is a man of 80 years or more with active or convalescent COVID-19.

J is TRBJ1-2 and V is TRBV7-8; the D gene is possibly TRBD1 (5 bases). The CDR3 is made up of 15 amino acids. CDR1 and CDR2 (germline): SGHVS, FQNEAQ. Trimming left V 4 bases short and J 7 bases short, with 19 bases between. The CDR3 spells CASSSQGKSPSGYTF. The CDR3 DNA reads TGTGCCAGCAGCTCCCAGGGCAAATCCCCTAGTGGCTACACCTTC.

This clone was observed a handful of times. The rearrangement joins TRBV3-1 (or the pseudogene TRBV3-2) to TRBJ2-5; 7 bases line up with TRBD1. The CDR3 has 15 residues. J was trimmed by 5 bases and V by 1 base; bases with no gene match: 7. Germline V CDR1 and CDR2: LGHDT, YNNKEL (reference sequence). CDR3 in amino acids: CASSQVGGQRETQYF. CDR3 DNA: TGTGCCAGCAGCCAAGTAGGGGGCCAGCGGGAGACCCAGTACTTC.

The J gene is TRBJ1-5, the V gene TRBV18; TRBD1 is a possible D gene (6 bases). V lost 3 bases to trimming and J lost 4 bases, with 16 bases between them. This CDR3 is built from 16 residues. The germline V gene encodes CDR1 KGHSH and CDR2 LQKENI. In DNA form, the CDR3 reads TGTGCCAGCTCACCTGCCTCCGGGACAAAGAATCAGCCCCAGCATTTT. Translation: CASSPASGTKNQPQHF.

This clone showed up just a few times. The V gene is TRBV27, the J gene TRBJ1-5, with D perhaps matching TRBD1 (5 bases). CDR3 size: 14 residues. Germline CDR1 and CDR2: MNHEY and SMNVEV (reference sequence). V lost 3 bases and J 6 bases, leaving 12 bases between the germline ends. The CDR3 is CASSLWQGIQPQHF. The CDR3 nucleotides are TGTGCCAGCAGTTTGTGGCAGGGAATTCAGCCCCAGCATTTT.

This chain joins TRBV9 and TRBJ2-1; TRBD2 aligns across 10 bases. The germline V gene encodes CDR1 SGDLS and CDR2 YYNGEE. The CDR3 runs 15 residues. The J segment lost 6 bases and the V segment lost 1 base, leaving 4 bases of the junction unmatched. CDR3: CASSVLAGEFNEQFF. The DNA for the CDR3 is TGTGCCAGCAGCGTACTAGCGGGAGAGTTCAATGAGCAGTTCTTC.

The chain combines TRBV27 with TRBJ2-5, with 9 bases aligning to TRBD2. V shed 5 bases, J shed 5 bases, and the junction held 6 bases outside the gene matches. The CDR3 consists of 14 residues. The germline gives CDR1 MNHEY, CDR2 SMNVEV (reference sequence). CDR3 sequence: CASSKRGAWETQYF. DNA of the CDR3: TGTGCCAGCAGTAAGCGGGGGGCCTGGGAGACCCAGTACTTC.

The chain uses TRBV6-2 or TRBV6-3 and TRBJ2-7, with D perhaps TRBD2 (6 bases). V gave up 2 bases and J gave up 4 bases, with 21 bases separating them. The CDR3 sequence is 17 residues long. Germline V gene data show CDR1 as MNHEY and CDR2 as SVGEGT. CDR3 nucleotide sequence: TGTGCCAGCAGTTACCCCCACTCGGGACTGCCGGGGTACGAGCAGTACTTC. Protein: CASSYPHSGLPGYEQYF.

This chain uses TRBV28 with TRBJ1-1; 10 bases align to TRBD1. The V and J ends lost 5 bases and 3 bases, in that order; junction bases with no gene match: 9. CDR1 and CDR2 (germline): MDHEN, SYDVKM. The CDR3 runs to 16 residues. Here the CDR3 reads CASSTLSGTGDTEAFF. The CDR3 DNA reads TGTGCCAGCAGTACCCTCTCCGGGACAGGGGACACTGAAGCTTTCTTT. Using reference TRBV28 and TRBJ1-1 for the parts outside the CDR3, the full variable domain is DVKVTQSSRYLVKRTGEKVFLECVQDMDHENMFWYRQDPGLGLRLIYFSYDVKMKEKGDIPEGYSVSREKKERFSLILESASTNQTSMYLCASSTLSGTGDTEAFFGQGTRLTVV.

V and J are TRBV30 and TRBJ2-7; possibly TRBD1 for D (5 bases). The CDR3 extends over 13 amino acids. Trimming left V 1 base short and J 3 bases short, with 10 bases between. Germline V lookup: CDR1 GTSNPN, CDR2 SVGIG (reference sequence). The CDR3 loop reads CAWSAGILYEQYF. The DNA of the CDR3 is TGTGCCTGGAGTGCAGGGATCCTCTACGAGCAGTACTTC.

The chain couples TRBV2 to TRBJ1-2; tentative D call: TRBD1 (6 bases). The V end was cut by 7 bases, the J end by 1 base, with 13 bases between. Germline V gene sequence: CDR1 SNHLY, CDR2 FYNNEI. This CDR3 contains 14 residues. The CDR3 nucleotides read TGTGCCAGCATGAGGGACACTGATAACTATGGCTACACCTTC. This codes for CASMRDTDNYGYTF.

The genes are TRBV7-2 and TRBJ2-5; 9 positions agree with TRBD1. With V trimmed by 8 bases and J by 2 bases, 3 bases remained unmatched. This CDR3 has 13 residues. Germline V gives CDR1 SGHTA, CDR2 FQGNSA. The CDR3 DNA reads TGTGCCAGCGGGGGACAGGGACAAGAGACCCAGTACTTC. It is translated as CASGGQGQETQYF. Filled out from reference TRBV7-2 and TRBJ2-5, the complete variable domain reads GAGVSQSPSNKVTEKGKDVELRCDPISGHTALYWYRQSLGQGLEFLIYFQGNSAPDKSGLPSDRFSAERTGGSVSTLTIQRTQQEDSAVYLCASGGQGQETQYFGPGTRLLVL.

The rearrangement uses TRBV4-1 and TRBJ1-1, with D possibly being TRBD1 (6 bases). Germline CDR1 reads MGHRA; CDR2 reads YSYEKL. This CDR3 has 16 amino acids. The V end lost 4 bases, the J end lost 5 bases, and 20 bases lay between the germline ends. Written as DNA, the CDR3 is TGCGCCAGCAGCCCTCTTAGGAGGACAGCTGGAACTGAAGCTTTCTTT. Its translation is CASSPLRRTAGTEAFF.

The genes are TRBV5-1 and TRBJ1-2; TRBD1 aligns across 10 bases. CDR3 length equals 15 residues. V was clipped by 0 bases and J by 4 bases; unmatched bases: 3. From germline, CDR1 is SGHRS and CDR2 YFSETQ. Here the CDR3 reads CASSLGDRGSYGYTF. The CDR3 DNA sequence: TGCGCCAGCAGCTTGGGGGACAGGGGTAGCTATGGCTACACCTTC.

The chain is built from TRBV3-1 (or the pseudogene TRBV3-2) and TRBJ2-7; TRBD1 might be the D (5 bases). This CDR3 has 14 amino acids. V lost 2 bases and J 6 bases, leaving 14 bases between the germline ends. CDR1 and CDR2 from the germline V gene are LGHDT and YNNKEL (reference sequence). CDR3 region: CASSQISATGEQYF. DNA of the CDR3: TGTGCCAGCAGCCAAATTTCGGCTACAGGCGAGCAGTACTTC.

The chain employs TRBV7-2 and TRBJ2-1; no clear D gene. The CDR3 covers 13 residues. Germline CDR1 reads SGHTA; CDR2 reads FQGNSA. V shed 3 bases and J shed 3 bases, with 6 bases lying between them. The CDR3 DNA sequence: TGTGCCAGCAGCTTTTTTAGCTACAATGAGCAGTTCTTC. Translating it yields CASSFFSYNEQFF.